This T cell receptor (beta chain) comes out of a study of blood T cell repertoires in COVID-19. Methods used by the authors: Nucleated cell number was recorded as an estimate derived from reference gene primer amplification. Using immunoSEQ multiplex PCR, the repertoire was profiled, and TCRdb retains in-frame clones only, with some absent. V and J calls and clone size are as listed in that table; D and trimming were resolved from the DNA. This table holds around 180,000 clones, 88% found once. CDR3 size: 14 residues. Germline CDR1 SGHDT, CDR2 YYEEEE. The V segment lost 5 bases and the J segment 5 bases; nucleotides outside the gene matches: 7.

V gene TRBV5-6 combines with J gene TRBJ2-5; 9 bases are a match to TRBD1. Sequenced: peripheral blood. This TCR was sampled from a man in his 70s with active or convalescent COVID-19. CDR3 amino acids: CASSVQGARETQYF. For the CDR3, the DNA is TGTGCCAGCAGTGTACAGGGGGCGCGGGAGACCCAGTACTTC.